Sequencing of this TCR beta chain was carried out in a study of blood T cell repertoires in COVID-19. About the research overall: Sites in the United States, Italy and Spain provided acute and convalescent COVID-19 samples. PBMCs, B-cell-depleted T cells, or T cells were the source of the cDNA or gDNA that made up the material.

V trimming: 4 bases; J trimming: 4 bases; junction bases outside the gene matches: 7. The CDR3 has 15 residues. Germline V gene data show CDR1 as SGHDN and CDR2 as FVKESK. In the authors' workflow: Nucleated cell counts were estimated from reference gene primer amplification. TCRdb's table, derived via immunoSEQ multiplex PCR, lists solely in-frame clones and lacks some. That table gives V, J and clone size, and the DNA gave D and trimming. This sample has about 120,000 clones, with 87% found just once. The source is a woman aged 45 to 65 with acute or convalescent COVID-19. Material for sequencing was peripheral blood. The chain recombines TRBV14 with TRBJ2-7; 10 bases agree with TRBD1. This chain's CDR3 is CASSPADRGRYEQYF. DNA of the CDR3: TGTGCCAGCAGCCCCGCGGACAGGGGGAGGTACGAGCAGTACTTC.